A selection of T cell receptor beta chains follows, all from one sample in a study of T cells expressing NK-cell markers. For each CDR3 protein, TCRdb gives one entry from its re-call of the 5' RACE reads, without DNA. The listing records about 460,000 distinct CDR3 sequences. The sequenced sample consisted of blood T cells: a sorted CD56 or NKG2C T cell subset, CD4+ or CD8+ T cells, or bulk PBMC T cells (not recorded which). The receptors originated from a woman between 45 and 60 years old in good health. Both conserved end residues are part of each CDR3.

v_call	j_call	cdr3_length	cdr3_aa
TRBV25-1	TRBJ1-4	13	CASSDTTAEKLFF
TRBV7-9	TRBJ1-2	17	CASSFSSGTGSSYGYTF
TRBV2	TRBJ1-2	13	CASSESIVGGYTF
TRBV5-6	TRBJ2-3	14	CASSKGTSTDTQYF
TRBV10-2	TRBJ2-1	13	CASGTGLANEQFF
TRBV5-1	TRBJ1-1	14	CASRNVQGFTEAFF
TRBV4-1	TRBJ1-1	16	CASSQPARGAGTEAFF
TRBV19	TRBJ2-2	14	CASKVDRSTGELFF
TRBV6-6	TRBJ2-3	17	CASSYRLAVGGTDTQYF
TRBV29-1	TRBJ2-1	16	CSVEGRRDRGYNEQFF
TRBV3-1	TRBJ1-5	15	CASSQDGLSNQPQHF
TRBV12-3/TRBV12-4	TRBJ2-1	15	CASSPGQGISSRRFF
TRBV5-1	TRBJ2-1	14	CASSSSGIHNEQFF
TRBV2	TRBJ2-3	14	CASHGTGVSDTQYF
TRBV14	TRBJ2-1	15	CASRQIAGAQNEQFF
TRBV15	TRBJ1-2	15	CATSETGTEDYGYTF
TRBV19	TRBJ2-3	16	CASSGARGSKADTQYF
TRBV7-9	TRBJ1-1	16	CASRIYSGTANTEAFF
TRBV7-7	TRBJ2-3	13	CASSFGRLDTQYF
TRBV11-3	TRBJ2-1	13	CASTQGGGDEQFF
TRBV5-6	TRBJ2-2	16	CASSLGTSGITGELFF
TRBV9	TRBJ2-1	18	CASSVGGSGSRAYNEQFF
TRBV5-1	TRBJ2-3	15	CASSPTPSRTDTQYF
TRBV5-1	TRBJ2-1	17	CASSLASKRETYNEQFF